The source of this TCR beta chain is a study of cytomegalovirus exposure and HLA in healthy donors. The PCR ran on 60 Vbeta and 13 Jbeta primers. Clones were read by immunoSEQ multiplex PCR, and TCRdb kept only the in-frame ones, dropping some. This table holds about 120,000 clones, 75% to 85% found once. After removal of 6 bases from V and 4 bases from J, the junction contained 7 bases not matched to a gene. The CDR3 extends over 15 amino acids. Per germline, CDR1 SNHLY and CDR2 FYNNEI. This clone is a singleton in its sample. The rearrangement uses TRBV2 and TRBJ1-3; 9 positions agree with TRBD1. This sequence was found in a man under 40 in good health and CMV-seropositive. The specimen sequenced was PBMCs. The CDR3 protein is CASRPDRGIGNTIYF. DNA for the CDR3: TGTGCCAGCAGGCCCGACAGGGGGATAGGAAACACCATATATTTT.